The source of this T cell receptor beta chain is a study of Ad26.COV2.S vaccination and SARS-CoV-2 variants. Study-level findings and limits: Responses of spike-specific T cells (both CD8+ and CD4+) reportedly showed substantial breadth after vaccination.

Measured with immunoSEQ multiplex PCR; TCRdb has only the in-frame clones, and not every one. The data contain about 410,000 clones, about nine tenths of them singletons. Specified treatment: around 19 received Ad26.COV2.S at low or high dose, single or two shots; about 5 received placebo; per-sample allocation not given. Samples came from day 63 after the first vaccine or placebo injection. This vaccine is an Ad26 vector that expresses the Wuhan-strain SARS-CoV-2 spike. The germline V gene encodes CDR1 SEHNR and CDR2 FQNEAQ (reference sequence). Trimming removed 5 bases at V and 7 bases at J, with 6 bases between. CDR3 length equals 12 residues. This clone turned up a few times. Its antigen is unidentified.

The sequence was obtained from a person between 18 and 60 years old who received the Ad26.COV2.S COVID-19 vaccine or a placebo. The chain combines TRBV7-9 with TRBJ1-6; D is possibly TRBD1 (5 bases). This sample comprised peripheral blood, obtained in a trial of Ad26.COV2.S vaccine versus placebo. CDR3 amino acids: CASSDRNSPLHF. The CDR3 coding sequence is TGTGCCAGCAGCGACAGAAATTCACCCCTCCACTTT.